This T cell receptor (beta chain) was sequenced for a study of shared T cell receptors in the human thymus. V shed 4 bases and J shed 4 bases, with 22 bases lying between them. In germline, CDR1 is MGHRA, CDR2 YSYEKL. This CDR3 is built from 17 residues. Data came from immunoSEQ multiplex PCR; TCRdb stores just in-frame clones and leaves some out. This table holds some 700,000 clones, more than 75% found once. These records were also assigned to another study, of human thymus T cells. As that study records: Resections from corrective heart surgery provided thymus tissue.

This sequence originates from a boy in the first two years of life with a congenital heart defect. The J gene is TRBJ1-1, the V gene TRBV4-1; unclear D gene. Sequencing input: thymocytes. The CDR3 spells CASSLHGVPSGSTEAFF. In nucleotides, the CDR3 is TGCGCCAGCAGCCTCCACGGCGTACCATCTGGGAGCACTGAAGCTTTCTTT.